This is a list of T cell receptor beta chains from one sample in a study of cytotoxic CD8 clonotypes in ibrutinib-treated CLL. Using immunoSEQ multiplex PCR, the repertoire was profiled, and TCRdb retains in-frame clones only, with some absent. This table holds tens of thousands of clones, about half found once. The input for sequencing was PBMCs, taken after 12 months of ibrutinib treatment. The receptors were gathered from a human donor with chronic lymphocytic leukemia. Both conserved end residues are part of each CDR3. Fields, in order: CDR3 protein, CDR3 DNA, D gene, J gene, clone size, V gene. D genes are given only for firm matches. Only some rows state a clone size, as once, few, many or a class for expanded clones.

CDR3: CAQRGRANTGELFF
DNA: TGTGCTCAGAGGGGCCGAGCGAACACCGGGGAGCTGTTTTTT
D: -
J: TRBJ2-2
size: -
V: TRBV30

CDR3: CASSSTSGVGEAFF
DNA: TGTGCCAGCAGCTCCACCTCAGGGGTGGGTGAAGCTTTCTTT
D: -
J: TRBJ1-1
size: -
V: TRBV5-5

CDR3: CSASGNTEAFF
DNA: TGCAGTGCTAGTGGGAACACTGAAGCTTTCTTT
D: -
J: TRBJ1-1
size: -
V: TRBV20-1

CDR3: CASRLGSGPIPYEQYF
DNA: TGTGCCAGCAGGCTGGGTTCTGGCCCAATCCCCTACGAGCAGTACTTC
D: -
J: TRBJ2-7
size: -
V: TRBV28

CDR3: CASSLDRTYIQTEAFF
DNA: TGCGCCAGCAGCCTGGACCGCACGTATATACAGACTGAAGCTTTCTTT
D: -
J: TRBJ1-1
size: many
V: TRBV5-1

CDR3: CASSLGTGLATPYNSPLHF
DNA: TGTGCCAGCAGTCTAGGGACAGGGTTAGCCACACCCTATAATTCACCCCTCCACTTT
D: TRBD1
J: TRBJ1-6
size: -
V: TRBV28

CDR3: CASSLGGGATEAFF
DNA: TGTGCCAGCAGCTTAGGAGGGGGGGCCACTGAAGCTTTCTTT
D: -
J: TRBJ1-1
size: medium-sized
V: TRBV7-9

CDR3: CSVGDMNTEAFF
DNA: TGCAGCGTTGGAGACATGAACACTGAAGCTTTCTTT
D: -
J: TRBJ1-1
size: once
V: TRBV29-1

CDR3: CASSPGVRALRGDTQYF
DNA: TGTGCCAGCAGTCCGGGAGTCAGGGCCTTGAGGGGAGATACGCAGTATTTT
D: -
J: TRBJ2-3
size: -
V: TRBV7-9

CDR3: CATSDSGVGETQYF
DNA: TGTGCTACCTCGGATAGCGGGGTTGGAGAGACCCAGTACTTC
D: TRBD2
J: TRBJ2-5
size: few
V: TRBV6-1

CDR3: CASSLSAGEGGSGEQFF
DNA: TGTGCCAGCAGCTTGTCGGCAGGGGAGGGAGGGTCTGGAGAGCAGTTCTTC
D: -
J: TRBJ2-1
size: -
V: TRBV5-6

CDR3: CSADGTFYDTQYF
DNA: TGCAGCGCGGACGGGACTTTCTACGATACGCAGTATTTT
D: -
J: TRBJ2-3
size: -
V: TRBV29-1

CDR3: CASGLTGQGGGYGYTF
DNA: TGTGCTAGTGGTTTGACGGGACAGGGAGGAGGCTATGGCTACACCTTC
D: TRBD1
J: TRBJ1-2
size: few
V: TRBV12-5

CDR3: CATRPRQGSNIQYF
DNA: TGTGCCACCAGACCTAGACAGGGGAGTAACATTCAGTACTTC
D: TRBD1
J: TRBJ2-4
size: -
V: TRBV15

CDR3: CASSTPGRLNIQYF
DNA: TGTGCCAGCAGTACTCCGGGACGATTAAACATTCAGTACTTC
D: -
J: TRBJ2-4
size: -
V: TRBV6-5

CDR3: CASITGGQEKLFF
DNA: TGTGCCAGCATAACAGGGGGGCAGGAAAAACTGTTTTTT
D: TRBD1
J: TRBJ1-4
size: -
V: TRBV28

CDR3: CASSGGTFYEQYF
DNA: TGTGCCAGCAGCGGGGGCACCTTCTACGAGCAGTACTTC
D: -
J: TRBJ2-7
size: few
V: TRBV7-2

CDR3: CASSQEYGEGYTF
DNA: TGCGCCAGCAGCCAGGAGTACGGAGAAGGCTACACCTTC
D: -
J: TRBJ1-2
size: -
V: TRBV5-1

CDR3: CASSLMGAGELFF
DNA: TGTGCCAGCAGCTTAATGGGGGCCGGGGAGCTGTTTTTT
D: -
J: TRBJ2-2
size: -
V: TRBV11-3

CDR3: CASPEGVTGELFF
DNA: TGTGCCAGCCCAGAAGGGGTGACCGGGGAGCTGTTTTTT
D: -
J: TRBJ2-2
size: -
V: TRBV18

CDR3: CASSEMTSGRGTDTQYF
DNA: TGTGCCAGCAGTGAGATGACTAGCGGGAGGGGCACAGATACGCAGTATTTT
D: TRBD2
J: TRBJ2-3
size: -
V: TRBV6-1

CDR3: CASSLSGGYEQYF
DNA: TGTGCCAGCAGCTTATCGGGTGGTTACGAGCAGTACTTC
D: -
J: TRBJ2-7
size: -
V: TRBV7-8

CDR3: CASSLFLGREDEKLFF
DNA: TGTGCCAGCAGTTTATTCCTCGGCAGGGAGGATGAAAAACTGTTTTTT
D: -
J: TRBJ1-4
size: few
V: TRBV28

CDR3: CASSQDLGTAGTTNEKLFF
DNA: TGCGCCAGCAGCCAAGATTTAGGGACAGCCGGAACAACTAATGAAAAACTGTTTTTT
D: TRBD1
J: TRBJ1-4
size: -
V: TRBV4-1

CDR3: CASSLAPLGQHNQPQHF
DNA: TGCGCCAGCAGCTTGGCCCCATTAGGGCAGCACAATCAGCCCCAGCATTTT
D: -
J: TRBJ1-5
size: -
V: TRBV5-1

CDR3: CASSLLVAGAYEQYF
DNA: TGTGCCAGCAGTCTACTTGTAGCGGGAGCTTACGAGCAGTACTTC
D: TRBD2
J: TRBJ2-7
size: -
V: TRBV6-1

CDR3: CSVDSSNYGYTF
DNA: TGCAGCGTTGACAGCAGTAACTATGGCTACACCTTC
D: -
J: TRBJ1-2
size: -
V: TRBV29-1

CDR3: CAWTLGSAVEQYF
DNA: TGTGCCTGGACCCTGGGGTCGGCGGTCGAGCAGTACTTC
D: -
J: TRBJ2-7
size: -
V: TRBV30

CDR3: CASSPGQEAGANVLTF
DNA: TGCGCCAGCAGCCCGGGACAGGAAGCTGGGGCCAACGTCCTGACTTTC
D: TRBD1
J: TRBJ2-6
size: few
V: TRBV5-1

CDR3: CASSLARGTGELFF
DNA: TGTGCCAGCAGCTTAGCAAGGGGCACCGGGGAGCTGTTTTTT
D: -
J: TRBJ2-2
size: -
V: TRBV7-3

CDR3: CASSLLGANMNTEAFF
DNA: TGTGCCAGCAGTTTATTAGGGGCTAACATGAACACTGAAGCTTTCTTT
D: -
J: TRBJ1-1
size: -
V: TRBV27

CDR3: CASSDSSGRTDTQYF
DNA: TGTGCCAGCAGCGACTCTAGCGGTCGCACAGATACGCAGTATTTT
D: TRBD2
J: TRBJ2-3
size: -
V: TRBV9

CDR3: CASSLGGTSDYEQYF
DNA: TGTGCCAGCAGCTTAGGAGGGACTAGCGACTACGAGCAGTACTTC
D: TRBD2
J: TRBJ2-7
size: -
V: TRBV7-6

CDR3: CASSLEGDTQYF
DNA: TGTGCCAGCAGTTTAGAGGGAGATACGCAGTATTTT
D: -
J: TRBJ2-3
size: medium-sized
V: TRBV28

CDR3: CASSNGRSPQYEQYF
DNA: TGTGCCAGCAGCAACGGACGGTCCCCGCAATACGAGCAGTACTTC
D: -
J: TRBJ2-7
size: few
V: TRBV5-6

CDR3: CASSGDNSYEQYF
DNA: TGCGCCAGCAGCGGGGACAACTCCTACGAGCAGTACTTC
D: -
J: TRBJ2-7
size: medium-sized
V: TRBV5-1

CDR3: CASSLGAANTEAFF
DNA: TGTGCCAGCAGCTTAGGGGCCGCGAACACTGAAGCTTTCTTT
D: -
J: TRBJ1-1
size: -
V: TRBV11-2

CDR3: CASSFQATNEKLFF
DNA: TGTGCCAGCAGTTTTCAGGCAACTAATGAAAAACTGTTTTTT
D: -
J: TRBJ1-4
size: -
V: TRBV11-2

CDR3: CASRRESEQYF
DNA: TGTGCCAGCCGGAGGGAGAGCGAGCAGTACTTC
D: -
J: TRBJ2-7
size: few
V: TRBV6-6

CDR3: CASSVGAGGGQETQYF
DNA: TGTGCCAGCAGCGTAGGGGCAGGGGGTGGACAAGAGACCCAGTACTTC
D: TRBD1
J: TRBJ2-5
size: -
V: TRBV9

CDR3: CASSSQGRGTDTQYF
DNA: TGTGCCAGCAGCTCCCAGGGGAGGGGTACAGATACGCAGTATTTT
D: -
J: TRBJ2-3
size: -
V: TRBV7-8

CDR3: CASKVGAGGKNEQFF
DNA: TGTGCCAGCAAAGTCGGGGCGGGAGGTAAAAATGAGCAGTTCTTC
D: TRBD2
J: TRBJ2-1
size: few
V: TRBV6-6

CDR3: CASSDSPNYGYTF
DNA: TGTGCCAGCAGTGACAGTCCTAACTATGGCTACACCTTC
D: -
J: TRBJ1-2
size: few
V: TRBV2

CDR3: CASSIGNSQETQYF
DNA: TGTGCCAGTAGTATAGGCAATAGCCAAGAGACCCAGTACTTC
D: -
J: TRBJ2-5
size: -
V: TRBV19

CDR3: CASSWREGLYEQFF
DNA: TGTGCCAGCAGTTGGCGGGAGGGCCTGTATGAGCAGTTCTTC
D: TRBD2
J: TRBJ2-1
size: few
V: TRBV27

CDR3: CASSRSGLAGGGEQFF
DNA: TGTGCCAGCAGCCGTTCCGGGCTAGCGGGAGGTGGTGAGCAGTTCTTC
D: TRBD2
J: TRBJ2-1
size: -
V: TRBV27

CDR3: CASSLVTDSNQPQHF
DNA: TGTGCCAGCAGCTTAGTGACAGATAGCAATCAGCCCCAGCATTTT
D: -
J: TRBJ1-5
size: -
V: TRBV7-2

CDR3: CASSVGIRGVQYF
DNA: TGTGCCAGCAGTGTGGGAATCAGGGGGGTGCAGTATTTT
D: -
J: TRBJ2-3
size: few
V: TRBV2

CDR3: CASSLEPGLAGGNEQYF
DNA: TGCGCCAGCAGCTTGGAACCGGGACTAGCGGGAGGGAACGAGCAGTACTTC
D: TRBD2
J: TRBJ2-7
size: -
V: TRBV5-1

CDR3: CASSLTTGLGGYTF
DNA: TGCGCCAGCAGCTTGACAACAGGGCTAGGAGGCTACACCTTC
D: -
J: TRBJ1-2
size: -
V: TRBV5-1

CDR3: CASSFVNEQFF
DNA: TGTGCCAGCAGCTTCGTGAATGAGCAGTTCTTC
D: -
J: TRBJ2-1
size: -
V: TRBV5-4

CDR3: CAWSGQANYGYTF
DNA: TGTGCCTGGAGCGGACAGGCTAACTATGGCTACACCTTC
D: TRBD1
J: TRBJ1-2
size: medium-sized
V: TRBV30

CDR3: CASTLLTGVDQPQHF
DNA: TGTGCCAGCACTTTGTTGACAGGGGTTGACCAGCCCCAGCATTTT
D: TRBD1
J: TRBJ1-5
size: -
V: TRBV28

CDR3: CASSRLPDAGYNEQFF
DNA: TGTGCCAGCAGCCGACTTCCGGACGCGGGATACAATGAGCAGTTCTTC
D: -
J: TRBJ2-1
size: -
V: TRBV5-8